This T cell receptor beta chain comes out of a study of PD-L1 blockade in urothelial cancer. The overall study: A median of 141,255 T cells was found in the blood samples.

Time point given: pretreatment peripheral blood. This table comes from immunoSEQ multiplex PCR, and its TCRdb copy is limited to in-frame clones, with some not included. Here the sample spans around 45,000 clones, 65% to 85% being singletons. The sequence came from a man aged 60-69 years with urothelial cancer. This material consisted of PBMCs, taken around atezolizumab (anti-PD-L1) treatment.

CDR3: CASSLRLAGGGLTDTQYF. In DNA, the CDR3 is TGTGCCAGCAGCTTAAGACTAGCGGGGGGGGGACTCACAGATACGCAGTATTTT. This sequence joins TRBV7-2 and TRBJ2-3; 14 nucleotides align to TRBD2. The CDR3 is 18 amino acids. Germline assignment: CDR1 SGHTA and CDR2 FQGNSA. V was pared by 2 bases and J by 2 bases, with 6 bases of the junction left unmatched.